One and the same sample provided the 23 T cell receptor beta chains below, sequenced in a study of control samples from healthy donors and cancer patients. Sequencing was performed with immunoSEQ multiplex PCR; in TCRdb, only in-frame clones are kept and a portion is missing. The sample yields 15,000 to 18,000 clones, around 87% seen once. The sample taken for sequencing was PBMCs. These receptors were collected from a woman in her 70s with colorectal cancer.

The chain links TRBV27 to TRBJ2-6; D call uncertain. CDR3 length: 13 amino acids. CDR1 MNHEY and CDR2 SMNVEV come from the germline V gene (reference sequence). The V end lost 6 bases, the J end lost 1 base, and 4 bases lay between the germline ends. The chain's CDR3 is CASSPSGANVLTF. CDR3 nucleotide sequence: TGTGCCAGCAGCCCGTCTGGGGCCAACGTCCTGACTTTC.

V gene TRBV6-5 combines with J gene TRBJ2-3; 9 positions agree with TRBD2. The trim removed 5 bases at V and 2 bases at J, leaving 5 bases unmatched. The CDR3 loop spans 15 amino acids. Per germline, CDR1 MNHEY and CDR2 SVGAGI. For the CDR3, the DNA is TGTGCCAGCAGTCCCTCTAGCGGGACCACAGATACGCAGTATTTT. Translated: CASSPSSGTTDTQYF.

Notes on this clone: Germline and junction disagree at one end, which may indicate a read error. This sequence joins TRBV7-8 and TRBJ2-1; D is undetermined. Per the germline V gene, CDR1 is SGHVS and CDR2 is FQNEAQ. The CDR3 has 14 residues. CDR3: CASKSTRSNNGQFF. The DNA of the CDR3 is TGTGCCAGCAAAAGTACGCGGAGCAACAATGGGCAGTTCTTC.

The J gene is TRBJ2-7, the V gene TRBV3-1 (or the pseudogene TRBV3-2); D call uncertain. The V gene lost 7 bases and the J gene lost 9 bases, with 10 bases spanning the gap. Germline V gene sequence: CDR1 LGHDT, CDR2 YNNKEL (reference sequence). The CDR3 has 10 amino acids. Written as DNA, the CDR3 is TGTGCCAGCACCCCGGCTAGGCAGTACTTC. Translation: CASTPARQYF.

The rearrangement links TRBV2 to TRBJ2-7; D uncertain. The CDR3 totals 15 residues. The ends were cut back, 5 bases at V and 5 bases at J, with 19 bases in the middle. CDR1 is SNHLY and CDR2 is FYNNEI in the germline V gene. CDR3 sequence: CASSTEQLSGNEQYF. CDR3 DNA sequence: TGTGCCAGCAGTACGGAGCAGCTTTCCGGCAACGAGCAGTACTTC.

The CDR3 loop reads CASSQGLHNEQFF. In DNA, the CDR3 is TGCGCCAGCAGCCAGGGACTACACAATGAGCAGTTCTTC. The rearrangement links TRBV4-3 to TRBJ2-1; 7 nucleotides agree with TRBD2. V gave up 3 bases and J gave up 5 bases; unmatched junction bases: 1. The germline gives CDR1 LGHNA, CDR2 YSLEER. The CDR3 sequence is 13 residues long.

This clone has only one observation. The chain uses TRBV6-5 and TRBJ2-7; possibly TRBD2 for D (7 bases). Germline V gene data show CDR1 as MNHEY and CDR2 as SVGAGI. This CDR3 contains 14 residues. Between the trimmed V and J ends, which lost 7 bases and 6 bases, there was a span of 19 bases. For the CDR3, the DNA is TGTGCCAGCACCCCCCCGGGGGGCCGGGGCGAGCAGTACTTC. It encodes CASTPPGGRGEQYF.

The table lists this clone with a count of one. The chain uses TRBV2 and TRBJ1-5, with D possibly TRBD1 on 5 matching bases. CDR1 and CDR2 from the germline V gene are SNHLY and FYNNEI. The germline V and J ends were trimmed by 5 bases and 3 bases, with 11 bases remaining between them. The CDR3 sequence is 14 residues long. In DNA form, the CDR3 reads TGTGCCAGCAGTAGGGGAGGGGCCAATCAGCCCCAGCATTTT. Protein sequence: CASSRGGANQPQHF.

This clone occurred once. The V and J genes are TRBV7-2 and TRBJ2-3, with TRBD2 identical over 11 bases. V dropped 1 base and J dropped 14; count of bases not matched to a gene: 5. CDR1 is SGHTA, CDR2 FQGNSA, per germline. CDR3 length: 13 amino acids. The DNA for the CDR3 is TGTGCCAGCAGCTTAGATCGGCTAGCGGGAGGGTATTTT. Protein product: CASSLDRLAGGYF.

The chain links TRBV27 to TRBJ2-2; weak D call: TRBD2 (5 bases). The CDR3 loop spans 13 amino acids. V was cut by 7 bases and J by 0 bases, with 6 bases left in between. The germline gives CDR1 MNHEY, CDR2 SMNVEV (reference sequence). This chain's CDR3 is CASKRTNTGELFF. The CDR3 nucleotides read TGTGCCAGCAAGCGGACGAACACCGGGGAGCTGTTTTTT.

V gene TRBV20-1 combines with J gene TRBJ1-1; D gene uncertain. V dropped 5 bases and J dropped 2 bases, with 6 bases sitting between them. CDR1 and CDR2 from the germline V gene are DFQATT and SNEGSKA (reference sequence). The CDR3 has 11 residues. This CDR3 reads CSAGENTEAFF. CDR3 DNA: TGCAGTGCTGGGGAAAACACTGAAGCTTTCTTT.

The V and J genes are TRBV4-3 and TRBJ1-5; 7 bases align to TRBD1. The V and J ends lost 0 bases and 6 bases, in that order; junction bases with no gene match: 8. This CDR3 contains 16 residues. Germline CDR1 LGHNA, CDR2 YSLEER. CDR3 sequence (DNA): TGCGCCAGCAGCCAAGAGGTGCAGAGGGGGCGTCAGCCCCAGCATTTT. Translation: CASSQEVQRGRQPQHF.

The chain combines TRBV2 with TRBJ2-5, with 9 bases matching TRBD2. Germline lookup yields CDR1 SNHLY and CDR2 FYNNEI. V trimming: 7 bases; J trimming: 2 bases; junction bases outside the gene matches: 5. The CDR3 has 14 amino acids. The DNA of the CDR3 is TGTGCCAGCAACAAGCGGGAGGTGCAAGAGACCCAGTACTTC. Protein sequence: CASNKREVQETQYF.

The rearrangement uses TRBV7-3 and TRBJ2-3; tentative D call: TRBD2 (5 bases). The germline V gene encodes CDR1 SGHTA and CDR2 FQGTGA. The CDR3 has 16 amino acids. V lost 1 base and J lost 3, with 14 bases in between. CDR3 bases: TGTGCCAGCAGCTTAAATCCGAGGGTTGGGACAGATACGCAGTATTTT. Translated, it gives CASSLNPRVGTDTQYF.

The V and J genes are TRBV6-2 or TRBV6-3 and TRBJ2-7, with a tentative D call TRBD2 (5 bases). Trimming pared 5 bases from V and 2 bases from J, leaving 16 bases between. The germline CDR1 and CDR2 sequences are MNHEY and SVGEGT. CDR3 length equals 15 residues. The CDR3 reads CASSKARGPPYEQYF. In nucleotides, the CDR3 is TGTGCCAGCAGTAAGGCACGGGGTCCCCCCTACGAGCAGTACTTC.

The V gene is TRBV11-3, the J gene TRBJ2-7; 7 bases line up with TRBD2. Germline trimming cut 4 bases from V and 3 bases from J; bases unmatched to any gene: 9. CDR1 and CDR2 from the germline V gene are SGHNT and YENEEA. The CDR3 has 15 residues. For the CDR3, the DNA is TGTGCCAGCAGCTCCGGAAGAGCGGGGTACTACGAGCAGTACTTC. Translating it yields CASSSGRAGYYEQYF.

V gene TRBV4-1 combines with J gene TRBJ2-3, with 9 bases that match TRBD1. Per the germline V gene, CDR1 is MGHRA and CDR2 is YSYEKL. The length of the CDR3 is 14 residues. V trimming: 2 bases; J trimming: 4 bases; junction bases outside the gene matches: 1. CDR3 sequence (DNA): TGCGCCAGCAGCCAAAACAGGGGGCCAGATACGCAGTATTTT. Protein sequence: CASSQNRGPDTQYF.

The CDR3 reads CASRELRDRFLTDTQYF. CDR3 bases: TGCGCCAGCAGGGAACTCCGGGACAGATTCCTCACAGATACGCAGTATTTT. V usage is TRBV5-1 and J usage is TRBJ2-3; 7 nucleotides agree with TRBD1. Per the germline V gene, CDR1 is SGHRS and CDR2 is YFSETQ. V dropped 5 bases and J dropped 2; count of bases not matched to a gene: 14. The CDR3 runs to 17 residues.

The chain employs TRBV18 and TRBJ1-1; D is possibly TRBD1 (5 bases). Trimming left V 6 bases short and J 5 bases short, with 13 bases between. The germline gives CDR1 KGHSH, CDR2 LQKENI. This CDR3 is built from 13 residues. The CDR3 DNA reads as TGTGCCAGCTCTCCAGGGAGCCGAACTGAAGCTTTCTTT. As protein: CASSPGSRTEAFF.

The genes are TRBV7-2 and TRBJ2-2; D perhaps matches TRBD2 (5 bases). CDR3 length equals 15 residues. Germline V gene sequence: CDR1 SGHTA, CDR2 FQGNSA. V gave up 7 bases and J gave up 5 bases, with 17 bases separating them. The CDR3 DNA reads as TGTGCCAGCACCCCGAGGAGCGGCCCGACCGGGGAGCTGTTTTTT. It encodes CASTPRSGPTGELFF.

This clone was recorded only once. The chain uses TRBV27 and TRBJ1-5; D remains ambiguous. Trimming took 5 bases from V and 0 from J, leaving 11 bases between them. The CDR3 loop spans 15 amino acids. CDR1 is MNHEY and CDR2 is SMNVEV in the germline V gene (reference sequence). CDR3 DNA: TGTGCCAGCAGTCCGTCTAGATCTAGCAATCAGCCCCAGCATTTT. It specifies CASSPSRSSNQPQHF.

V gene TRBV29-1 combines with J gene TRBJ2-1, with D unclear. Trimming stripped 4 bases from V and 7 bases from J, with 8 bases between. This CDR3 spans 11 amino acids. Germline-derived CDR1 and CDR2 are SQVTM and ANQGSEA. The chain's CDR3 is CSVGSGNEQFF. CDR3 bases: TGCAGCGTTGGGTCTGGGAATGAGCAGTTCTTC.

This clone was detected once. The chain recombines TRBV19 with TRBJ1-2, with D perhaps TRBD1 (6 bases). Trimming took off 1 base at V and 5 bases at J, with 11 bases between the two ends. Germline CDR1 reads LNHDA; CDR2 reads SQIVND (reference sequence). There are 14 residues in the CDR3. In DNA form, the CDR3 reads TGTGCCAGTAGTATAGCGGGAAGGGGGTATGGCTACACCTTC. Translated: CASSIAGRGYGYTF.